Listed below are T cell receptor beta chains from one sample, sequenced in a study of T cells in Graves' hyperthyroidism and ophthalmopathy. TCRdb redid the calling of the multiplex PCR reads with MiXCR, one entry per CDR3 protein. The data show 350,000 to 400,000 distinct CDR3 sequences, 14% seen once. Sequencing input: blood. All receptors derive from a woman aged 55-69 years with Graves' hyperthyroidism. Both conserved end residues are part of each CDR3. Clone size, where shown, is once, few, many, or a class for clones that have expanded.

CDR3aa,v_gene,abundance
CASSPHAGLSTDTQYF,TRBV6-1,.
CASSAGTSGSETQYF,TRBV27,many
CASSAGQERGQPQHF,TRBV19,.
CSARDFRGTGYEQYF,TRBV20-1,.
CASSYSTGPYNSPLHF,TRBV6-5,few
CASSQVEGLGQPQHF,TRBV4-1,.
CASSQEGNPAYEQYF,TRBV3-1,many
CASSARDVHQPQHF,TRBV19,many
CASSLVVNTEAFF,TRBV7-9,many
CASSPGPSNQPQHF,TRBV9,many
CASSQNTGTAAFF,TRBV3-1,.
CASSLNGRGQGNTIYF,TRBV13,few
CASSLGQGGAYEQYF,TRBV5-1,.
CASSSRASGYNEQFF,TRBV11-3,.